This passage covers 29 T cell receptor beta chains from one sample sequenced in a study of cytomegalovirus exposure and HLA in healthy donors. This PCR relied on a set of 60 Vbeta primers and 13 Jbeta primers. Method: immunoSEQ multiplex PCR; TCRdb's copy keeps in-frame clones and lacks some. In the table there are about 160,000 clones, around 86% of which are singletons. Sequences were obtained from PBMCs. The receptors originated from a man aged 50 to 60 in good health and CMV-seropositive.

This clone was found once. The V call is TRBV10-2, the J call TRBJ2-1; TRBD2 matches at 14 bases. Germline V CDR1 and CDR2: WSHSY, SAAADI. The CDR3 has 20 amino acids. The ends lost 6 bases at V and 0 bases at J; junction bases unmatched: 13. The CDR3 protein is CASRPRGTSGGANSYNEQFF. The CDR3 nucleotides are TGCGCCAGCAGACCCCGAGGGACTAGCGGGGGCGCTAACTCCTACAATGAGCAGTTCTTC.

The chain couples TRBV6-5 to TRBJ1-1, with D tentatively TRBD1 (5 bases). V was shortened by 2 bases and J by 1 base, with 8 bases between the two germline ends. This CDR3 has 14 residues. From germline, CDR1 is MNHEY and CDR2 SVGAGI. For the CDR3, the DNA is TGTGCCAGCAGTTACGGGAGGGGGAACACTGAAGCTTTCTTT. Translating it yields CASSYGRGNTEAFF.

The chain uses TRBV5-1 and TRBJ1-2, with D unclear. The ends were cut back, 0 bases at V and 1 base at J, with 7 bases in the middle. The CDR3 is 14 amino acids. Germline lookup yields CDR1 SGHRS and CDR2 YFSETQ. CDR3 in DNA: TGCGCCAGCAGCTTGGCGGGGATTAACTATGGCTACACCTTC. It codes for CASSLAGINYGYTF.

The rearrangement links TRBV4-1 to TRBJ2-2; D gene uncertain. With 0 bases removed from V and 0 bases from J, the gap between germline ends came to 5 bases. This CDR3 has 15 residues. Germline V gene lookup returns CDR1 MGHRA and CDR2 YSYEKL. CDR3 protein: CASSQENTNTGELFF. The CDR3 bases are TGCGCCAGCAGCCAAGAGAACACGAACACCGGGGAGCTGTTTTTT.

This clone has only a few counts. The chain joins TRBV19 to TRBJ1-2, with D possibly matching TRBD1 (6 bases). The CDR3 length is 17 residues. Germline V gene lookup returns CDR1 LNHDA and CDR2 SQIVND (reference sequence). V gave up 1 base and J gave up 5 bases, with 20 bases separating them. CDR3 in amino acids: CASSIAGAAAGAYGYTF. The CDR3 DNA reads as TGTGCCAGTAGTATAGCTGGGGCTGCGGCAGGGGCATATGGCTACACCTTC.

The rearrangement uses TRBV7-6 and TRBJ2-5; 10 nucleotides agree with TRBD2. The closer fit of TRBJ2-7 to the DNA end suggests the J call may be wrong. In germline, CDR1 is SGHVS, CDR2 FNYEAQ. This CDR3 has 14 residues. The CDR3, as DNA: TGTGCCAGCAGCTCACACCTAGCGGGAGCCGAGCAGTACTTC. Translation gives CASSSHLAGAEQYF.

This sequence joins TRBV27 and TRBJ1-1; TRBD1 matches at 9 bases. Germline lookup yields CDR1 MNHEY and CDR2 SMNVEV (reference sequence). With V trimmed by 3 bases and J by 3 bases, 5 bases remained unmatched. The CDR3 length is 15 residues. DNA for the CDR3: TGTGCCAGCAGTTTCCGGACAGGGGAGGACACTGAAGCTTTCTTT. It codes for CASSFRTGEDTEAFF.

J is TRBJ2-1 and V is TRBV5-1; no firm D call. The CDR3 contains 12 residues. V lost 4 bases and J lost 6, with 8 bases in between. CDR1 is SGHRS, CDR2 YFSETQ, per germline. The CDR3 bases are TGCGCCAGCAGCCTAACCCTCAATGAGCAGTTCTTC. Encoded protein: CASSLTLNEQFF.

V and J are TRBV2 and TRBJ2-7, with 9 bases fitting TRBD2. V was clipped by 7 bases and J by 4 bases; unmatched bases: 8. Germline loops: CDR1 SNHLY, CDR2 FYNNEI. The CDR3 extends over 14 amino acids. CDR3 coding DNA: TGTGCCAGCAAACGGACTAGCGTTTTTTACGAGCAGTACTTC. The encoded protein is CASKRTSVFYEQYF.

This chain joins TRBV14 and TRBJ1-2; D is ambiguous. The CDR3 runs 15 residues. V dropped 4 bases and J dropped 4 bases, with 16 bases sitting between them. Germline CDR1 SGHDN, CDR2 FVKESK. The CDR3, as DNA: TGTGCCAGCAGCCTGGCGGGCCCCTCGGGCTATGGCTACACCTTC. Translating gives CASSLAGPSGYGYTF.

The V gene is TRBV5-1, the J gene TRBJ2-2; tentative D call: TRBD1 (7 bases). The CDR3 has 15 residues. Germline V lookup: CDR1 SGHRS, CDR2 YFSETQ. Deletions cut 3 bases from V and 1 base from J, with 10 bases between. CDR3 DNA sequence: TGCGCCAGCAGCTCAGGGGGGCTGAACACCGGGGAGCTGTTTTTT. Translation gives CASSSGGLNTGELFF.

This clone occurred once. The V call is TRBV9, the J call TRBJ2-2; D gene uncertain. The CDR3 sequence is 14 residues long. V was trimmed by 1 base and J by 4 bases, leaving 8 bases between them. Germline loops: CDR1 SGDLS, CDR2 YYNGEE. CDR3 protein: CASSVRSLTGELFF. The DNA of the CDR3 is TGTGCCAGCAGCGTAAGGAGTCTCACCGGGGAGCTGTTTTTT.

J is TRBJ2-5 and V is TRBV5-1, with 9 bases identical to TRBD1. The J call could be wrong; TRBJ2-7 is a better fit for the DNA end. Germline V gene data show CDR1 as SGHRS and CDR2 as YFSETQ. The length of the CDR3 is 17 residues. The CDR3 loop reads CASSLVIGRDREDEQYF. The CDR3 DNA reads TGCGCCAGCAGCTTGGTTATTGGGAGGGACAGGGAAGACGAGCAGTACTTC.

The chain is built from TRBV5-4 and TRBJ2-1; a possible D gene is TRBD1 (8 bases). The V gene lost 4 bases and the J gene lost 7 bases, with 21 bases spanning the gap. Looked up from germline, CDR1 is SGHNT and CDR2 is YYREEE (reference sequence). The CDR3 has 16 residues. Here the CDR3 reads CASSRGGQEVWNEQFF. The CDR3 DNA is TGTGCCAGCAGCAGGGGGGGACAGGAGGTGTGGAATGAGCAGTTCTTC.

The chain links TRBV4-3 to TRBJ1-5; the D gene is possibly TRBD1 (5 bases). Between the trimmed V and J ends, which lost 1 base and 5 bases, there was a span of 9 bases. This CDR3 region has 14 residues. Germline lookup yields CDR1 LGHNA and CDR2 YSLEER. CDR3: CASSQGRGDQPQHF. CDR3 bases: TGCGCCAGCAGCCAAGGGCGGGGCGATCAGCCCCAGCATTTT.

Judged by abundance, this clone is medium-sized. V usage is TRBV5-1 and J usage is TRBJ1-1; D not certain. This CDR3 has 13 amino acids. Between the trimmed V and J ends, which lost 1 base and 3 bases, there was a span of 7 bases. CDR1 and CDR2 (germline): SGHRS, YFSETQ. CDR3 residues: CASSLIFYTEAFF. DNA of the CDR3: TGCGCCAGCAGCTTGATTTTCTACACTGAAGCTTTCTTT.

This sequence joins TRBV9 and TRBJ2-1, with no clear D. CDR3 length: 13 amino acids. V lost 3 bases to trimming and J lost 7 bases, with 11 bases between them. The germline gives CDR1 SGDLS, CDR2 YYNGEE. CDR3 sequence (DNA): TGTGCCAGCAGCGCCCCGAGGCGGAATGAGCAGTTCTTC. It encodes CASSAPRRNEQFF. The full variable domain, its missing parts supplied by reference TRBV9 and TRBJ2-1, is DSGVTQTPKHLITATGQRVTLRCSPRSGDLSVYWYQQSLDQGLQFLIQYYNGEERAKGNILERFSAQQFPDLHSELNLSSLELGDSALYFCASSAPRRNEQFFGPGTRLTVL.

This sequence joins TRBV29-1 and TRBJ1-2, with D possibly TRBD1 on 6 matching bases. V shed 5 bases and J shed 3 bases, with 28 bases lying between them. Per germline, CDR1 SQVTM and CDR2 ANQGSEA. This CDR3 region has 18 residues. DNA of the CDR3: TGCAGCGTTCCCTCGAAGGGTCGAGGGGGATGGGTCGACTATGGCTACACCTTC. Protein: CSVPSKGRGGWVDYGYTF.

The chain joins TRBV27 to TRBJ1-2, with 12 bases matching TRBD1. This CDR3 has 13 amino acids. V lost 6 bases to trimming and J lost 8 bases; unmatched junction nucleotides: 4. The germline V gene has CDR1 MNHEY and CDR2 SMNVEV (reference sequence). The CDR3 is CASRRGTGGGYTF. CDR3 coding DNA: TGTGCCAGCAGGCGGGGGACAGGGGGCGGCTACACCTTC.

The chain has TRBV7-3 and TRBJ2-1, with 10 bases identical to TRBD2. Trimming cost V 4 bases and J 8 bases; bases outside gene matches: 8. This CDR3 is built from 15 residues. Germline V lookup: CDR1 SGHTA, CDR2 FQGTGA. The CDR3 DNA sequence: TGTGCCAGCAGCTCAAAAGCGGGAGGGCGGGATGAGCAGTTCTTC. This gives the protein CASSSKAGGRDEQFF.

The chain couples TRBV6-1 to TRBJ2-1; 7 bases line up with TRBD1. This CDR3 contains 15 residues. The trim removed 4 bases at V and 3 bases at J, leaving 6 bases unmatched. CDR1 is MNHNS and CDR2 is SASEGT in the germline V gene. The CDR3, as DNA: TGTGCCAGCAGTGGAACAGGGGTGCGCTACAATGAGCAGTTCTTC. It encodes CASSGTGVRYNEQFF.

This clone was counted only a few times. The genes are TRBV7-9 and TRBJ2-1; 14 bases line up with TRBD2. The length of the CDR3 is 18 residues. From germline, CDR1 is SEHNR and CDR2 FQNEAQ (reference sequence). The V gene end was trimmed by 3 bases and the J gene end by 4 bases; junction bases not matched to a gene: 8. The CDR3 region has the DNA TGTGCCAGCAGCTTGACCCCCGGACTAGCGGGGGGATACAATGAGCAGTTCTTC. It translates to CASSLTPGLAGGYNEQFF.

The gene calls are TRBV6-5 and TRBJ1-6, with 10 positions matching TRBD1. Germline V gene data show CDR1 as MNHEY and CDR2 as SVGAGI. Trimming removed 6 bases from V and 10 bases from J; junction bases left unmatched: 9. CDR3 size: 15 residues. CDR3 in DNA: TGTGCCAGCAGGCGAGGACAGGGGGGTTTCTCACCCCTCCACTTT. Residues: CASRRGQGGFSPLHF.

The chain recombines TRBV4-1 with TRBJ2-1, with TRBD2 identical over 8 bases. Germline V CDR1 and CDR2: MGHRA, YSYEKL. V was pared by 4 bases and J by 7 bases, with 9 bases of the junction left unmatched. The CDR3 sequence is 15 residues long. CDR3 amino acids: CASSLPGGRLNEQFF. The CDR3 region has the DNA TGCGCCAGCAGCCTACCGGGAGGGAGATTAAATGAGCAGTTCTTC.

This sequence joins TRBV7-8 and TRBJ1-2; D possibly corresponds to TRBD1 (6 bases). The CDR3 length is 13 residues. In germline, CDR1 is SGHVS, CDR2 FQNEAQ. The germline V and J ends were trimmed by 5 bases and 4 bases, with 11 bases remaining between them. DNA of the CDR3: TGTGCCAGCAGCACGGGACAACTCTATGGCTACACCTTC. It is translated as CASSTGQLYGYTF.

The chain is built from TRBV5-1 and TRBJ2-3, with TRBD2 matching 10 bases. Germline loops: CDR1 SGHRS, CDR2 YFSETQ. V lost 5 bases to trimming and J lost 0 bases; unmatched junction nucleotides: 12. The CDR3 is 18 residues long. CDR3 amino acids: CASSTTSGVTTSTDTQYF. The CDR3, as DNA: TGCGCCAGCAGTACCACTAGCGGGGTGACCACTAGCACAGATACGCAGTATTTT.

CDR3 nucleotide sequence: TGTGCCAGCAGCTCATTAGCGGGAGTTCTCAGCTACGAGCAGTACTTC. Protein: CASSSLAGVLSYEQYF. The V call is TRBV7-9, the J call TRBJ2-7; 9 nucleotides line up with TRBD2. There are 16 residues in the CDR3. Germline V gene lookup returns CDR1 SEHNR and CDR2 FQNEAQ (reference sequence). Trimming removed 4 bases from V and 3 bases from J; junction bases left unmatched: 10.

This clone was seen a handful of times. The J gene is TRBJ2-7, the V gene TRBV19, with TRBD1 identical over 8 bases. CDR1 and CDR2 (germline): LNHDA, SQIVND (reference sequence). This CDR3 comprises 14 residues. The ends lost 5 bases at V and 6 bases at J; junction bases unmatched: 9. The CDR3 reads CASSADRGSGEQYF. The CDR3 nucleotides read TGTGCCAGTAGTGCAGACAGGGGATCGGGCGAGCAGTACTTC.

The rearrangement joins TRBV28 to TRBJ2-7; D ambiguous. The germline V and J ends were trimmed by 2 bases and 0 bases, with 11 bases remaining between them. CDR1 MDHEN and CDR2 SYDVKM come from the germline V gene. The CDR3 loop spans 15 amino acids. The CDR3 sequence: CASSLDTLGSYEQYF. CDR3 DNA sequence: TGTGCCAGCAGTTTAGACACCCTGGGCTCCTACGAGCAGTACTTC.